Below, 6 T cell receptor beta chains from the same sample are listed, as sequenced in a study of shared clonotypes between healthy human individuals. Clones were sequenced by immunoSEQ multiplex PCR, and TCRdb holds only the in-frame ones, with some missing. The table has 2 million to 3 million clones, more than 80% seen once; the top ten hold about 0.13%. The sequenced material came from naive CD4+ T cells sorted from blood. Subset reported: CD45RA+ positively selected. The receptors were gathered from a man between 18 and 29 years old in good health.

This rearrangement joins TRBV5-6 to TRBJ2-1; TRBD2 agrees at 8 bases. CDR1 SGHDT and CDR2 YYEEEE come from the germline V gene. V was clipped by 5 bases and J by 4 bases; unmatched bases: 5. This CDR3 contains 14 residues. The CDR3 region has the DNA TGTGCCAGCAGACGGGGGGGCCGGTACAATGAGCAGTTCTTC. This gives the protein CASRRGGRYNEQFF.

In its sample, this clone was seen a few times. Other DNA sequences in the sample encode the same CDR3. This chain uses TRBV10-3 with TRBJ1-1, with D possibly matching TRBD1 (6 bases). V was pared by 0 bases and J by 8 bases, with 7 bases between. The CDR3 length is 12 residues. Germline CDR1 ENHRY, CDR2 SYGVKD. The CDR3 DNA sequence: TGTGCCATCAGTGAGTCAGGGACAGAAGCTTTCTTT. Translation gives CAISESGTEAFF.

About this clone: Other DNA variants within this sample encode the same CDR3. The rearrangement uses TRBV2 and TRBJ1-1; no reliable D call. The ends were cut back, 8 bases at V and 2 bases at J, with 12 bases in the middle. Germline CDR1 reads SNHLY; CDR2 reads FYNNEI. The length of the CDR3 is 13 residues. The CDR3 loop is CASRSTENTEAFF. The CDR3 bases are TGTGCCAGCCGAAGTACGGAAAACACTGAAGCTTTCTTT.

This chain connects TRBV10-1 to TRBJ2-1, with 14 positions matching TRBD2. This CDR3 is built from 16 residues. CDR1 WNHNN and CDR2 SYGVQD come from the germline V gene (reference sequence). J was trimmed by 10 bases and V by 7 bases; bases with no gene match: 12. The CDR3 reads CASTRGGTSGRWEQFF. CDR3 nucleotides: TGCGCCAGCACTAGAGGAGGGACTAGCGGGAGATGGGAGCAGTTCTTC.

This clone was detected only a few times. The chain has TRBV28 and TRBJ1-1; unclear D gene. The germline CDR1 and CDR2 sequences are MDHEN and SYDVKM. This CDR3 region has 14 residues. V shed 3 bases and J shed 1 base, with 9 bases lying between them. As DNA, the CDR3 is TGTGCCAGCAGTTTCGGTGAGACGAACACTGAAGCTTTCTTT. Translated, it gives CASSFGETNTEAFF.

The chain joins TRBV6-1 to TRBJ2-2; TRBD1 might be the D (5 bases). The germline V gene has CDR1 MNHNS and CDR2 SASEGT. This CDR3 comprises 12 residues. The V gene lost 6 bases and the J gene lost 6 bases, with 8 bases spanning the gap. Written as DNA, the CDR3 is TGTGCCAGCAGCAGGGAACCCGGGGAGCTGTTTTTT. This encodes CASSREPGELFF.